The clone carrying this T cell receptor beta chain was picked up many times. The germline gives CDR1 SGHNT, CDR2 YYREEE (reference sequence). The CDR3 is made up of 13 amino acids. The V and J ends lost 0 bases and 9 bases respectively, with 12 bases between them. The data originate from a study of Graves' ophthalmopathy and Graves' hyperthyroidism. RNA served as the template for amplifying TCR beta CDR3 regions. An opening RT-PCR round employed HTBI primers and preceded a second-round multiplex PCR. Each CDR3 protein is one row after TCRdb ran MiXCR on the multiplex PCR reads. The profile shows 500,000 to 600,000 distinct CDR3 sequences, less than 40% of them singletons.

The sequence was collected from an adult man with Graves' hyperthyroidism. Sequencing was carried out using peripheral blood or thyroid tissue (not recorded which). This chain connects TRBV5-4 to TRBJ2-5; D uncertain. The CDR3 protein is CASSLVAGKPQYF. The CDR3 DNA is TGTGCCAGCAGCTTGGTGGCCGGCAAGCCCCAGTACTTC.